One T cell receptor beta chain is described in this entry. The antigen remains unidentified. Original data processing: Junction-only sequences without quality scores were provided by ImmunoSEQ, so filtering was different. Assay: immunoSEQ multiplex PCR; the TCRdb copy retains only in-frame clones and omits some. V and J calls and clone size are copied from that table; D and trimming were computed from the DNA. Seen here are about half a million clones, about 72% observed once, and the top ten hold around 12%. Germline CDR1 reads SNHLY; CDR2 reads FYNNEI. Trimming removed 5 bases from V and 4 bases from J, with 10 bases in between. This CDR3 is 13 amino acids long. These data are taken from a study of shared clonotypes between healthy human individuals. Study details: A couple of women and a few men aged 18 to 49 served as donors. Study-wide results and limits: Sharing of clonotypes among donors was expected to vary with sequencing depth. Researchers sampled blood only, noting tissue repertoires likely differ.

The sequence was collected from a woman aged 40 to 50 in good health. Some clones in this sample may be carry-over from other donors' samples. Sequenced: PBMCs. The V gene is TRBV2, the J gene TRBJ2-3; D remains ambiguous. The CDR3 DNA reads TGTGCCAGCAGTCGTCTAAGCGCAGATACGCAGTATTTT. Protein product: CASSRLSADTQYF.